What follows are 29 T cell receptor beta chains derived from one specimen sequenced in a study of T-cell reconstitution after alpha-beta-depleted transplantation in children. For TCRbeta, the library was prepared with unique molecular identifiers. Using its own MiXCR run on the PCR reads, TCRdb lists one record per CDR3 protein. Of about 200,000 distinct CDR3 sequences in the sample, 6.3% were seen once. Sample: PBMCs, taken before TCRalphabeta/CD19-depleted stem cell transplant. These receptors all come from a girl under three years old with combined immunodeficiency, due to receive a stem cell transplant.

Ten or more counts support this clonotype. The CDR3 here is CASSLDLAAEAFF. The CDR3 DNA sequence: TGTGCCAGCAGCTTAGATTTGGCAGCAGAAGCTTTCTTT. The chain combines TRBV7-9 with TRBJ1-1, with D hard to call. The CDR3 contains 13 residues. Germline lookup yields CDR1 SEHNR and CDR2 FQNEAQ (reference sequence). The V and J ends lost 1 base and 8 bases respectively, with 11 bases between them.

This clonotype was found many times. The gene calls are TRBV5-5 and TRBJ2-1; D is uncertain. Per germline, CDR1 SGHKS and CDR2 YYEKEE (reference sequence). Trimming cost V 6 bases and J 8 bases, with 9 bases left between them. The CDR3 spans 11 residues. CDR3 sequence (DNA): TGTGCCAGCACCGTTCTCCATGAGCAGTTCTTC. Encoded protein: CASTVLHEQFF.

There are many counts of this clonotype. CDR3 in DNA: TGTGCCAGCGCGGGGAGCTCCTACAATGAGCAGTTCTTC. It yields the protein CASAGSSYNEQFF. The chain combines TRBV9 with TRBJ2-1; a weak D match, TRBD2 (6 bases). Per the germline V gene, CDR1 is SGDLS and CDR2 is YYNGEE. The CDR3 is 13 amino acids. Trimming stripped 7 bases from V and 0 bases from J, with 8 bases between.

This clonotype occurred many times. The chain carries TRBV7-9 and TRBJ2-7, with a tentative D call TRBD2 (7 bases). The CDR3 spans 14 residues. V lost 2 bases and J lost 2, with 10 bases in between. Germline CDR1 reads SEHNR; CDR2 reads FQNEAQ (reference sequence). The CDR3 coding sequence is TGTGCCAGCAGCTTATTCGGGGGGCCCTACGAGCAGTACTTC. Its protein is CASSLFGGPYEQYF.

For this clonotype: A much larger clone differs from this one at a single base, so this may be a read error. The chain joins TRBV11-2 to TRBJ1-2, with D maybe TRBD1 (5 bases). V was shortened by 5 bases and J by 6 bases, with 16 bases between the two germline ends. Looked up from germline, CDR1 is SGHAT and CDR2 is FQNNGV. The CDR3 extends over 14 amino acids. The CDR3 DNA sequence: TGTGCCAGCAGCCCGGGGGACGGAACCAATGGCTACACCTTC. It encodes CASSPGDGTNGYTF.

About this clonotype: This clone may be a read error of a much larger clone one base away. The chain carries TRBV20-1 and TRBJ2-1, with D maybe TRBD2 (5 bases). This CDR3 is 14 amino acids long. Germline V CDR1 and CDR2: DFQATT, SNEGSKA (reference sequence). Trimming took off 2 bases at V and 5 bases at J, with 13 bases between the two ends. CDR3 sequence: CSARSSQLDNEQFF. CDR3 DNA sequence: TGCAGTGCTAGATCTAGCCAGTTGGACAATGAGCAGTTCTTC.

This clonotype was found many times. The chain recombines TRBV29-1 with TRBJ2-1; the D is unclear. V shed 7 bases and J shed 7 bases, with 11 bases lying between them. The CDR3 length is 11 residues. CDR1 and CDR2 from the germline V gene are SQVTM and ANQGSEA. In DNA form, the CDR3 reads TGCAGCGCCCCGATCGTAAATGAGCAGTTCTTC. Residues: CSAPIVNEQFF.

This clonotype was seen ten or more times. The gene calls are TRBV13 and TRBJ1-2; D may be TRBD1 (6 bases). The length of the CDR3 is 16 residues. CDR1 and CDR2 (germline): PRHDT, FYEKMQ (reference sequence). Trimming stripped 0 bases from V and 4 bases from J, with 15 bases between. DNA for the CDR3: TGTGCCAGCAGCTTAGGTGGGACAACGAGAGGCTATGGCTACACCTTC. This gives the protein CASSLGGTTRGYGYTF.

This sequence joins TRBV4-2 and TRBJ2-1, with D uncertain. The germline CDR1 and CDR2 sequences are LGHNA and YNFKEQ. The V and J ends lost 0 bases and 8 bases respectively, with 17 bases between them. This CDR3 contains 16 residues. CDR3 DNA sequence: TGTGCCAGCAGCCAAGATATGGGTGTTTTCGTCCATGAGCAGTTCTTC. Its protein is CASSQDMGVFVHEQFF.

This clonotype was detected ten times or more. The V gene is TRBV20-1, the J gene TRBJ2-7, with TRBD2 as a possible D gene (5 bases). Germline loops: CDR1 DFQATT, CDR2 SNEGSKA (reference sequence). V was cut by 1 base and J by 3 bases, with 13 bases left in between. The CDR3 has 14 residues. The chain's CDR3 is CSARGASPDYEQYF. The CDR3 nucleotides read TGCAGTGCTAGAGGGGCTAGCCCGGACTACGAGCAGTACTTC.

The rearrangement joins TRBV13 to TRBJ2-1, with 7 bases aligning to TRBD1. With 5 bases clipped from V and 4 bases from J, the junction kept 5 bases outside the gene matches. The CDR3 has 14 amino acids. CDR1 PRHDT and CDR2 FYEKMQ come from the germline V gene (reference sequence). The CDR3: CASSRDRPYNEQFF. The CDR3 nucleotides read TGTGCCAGCAGCCGGGACAGACCTTACAATGAGCAGTTCTTC.

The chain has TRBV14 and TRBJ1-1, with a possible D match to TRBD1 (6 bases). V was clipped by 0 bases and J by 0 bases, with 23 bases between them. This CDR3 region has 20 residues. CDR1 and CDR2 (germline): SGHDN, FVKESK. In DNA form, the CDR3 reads TGTGCCAGCAGCCAAGAGCGGCCCAAAGAGACAGGCGTCCTGAACACTGAAGCTTTCTTT. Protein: CASSQERPKETGVLNTEAFF.

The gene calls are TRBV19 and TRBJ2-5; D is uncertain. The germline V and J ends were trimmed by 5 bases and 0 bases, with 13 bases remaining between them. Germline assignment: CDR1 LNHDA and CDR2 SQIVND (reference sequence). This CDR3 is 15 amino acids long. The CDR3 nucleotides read TGTGCCAGTAGTCCCCGGGTCCTGTACCAAGAGACCCAGTACTTC. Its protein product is CASSPRVLYQETQYF.

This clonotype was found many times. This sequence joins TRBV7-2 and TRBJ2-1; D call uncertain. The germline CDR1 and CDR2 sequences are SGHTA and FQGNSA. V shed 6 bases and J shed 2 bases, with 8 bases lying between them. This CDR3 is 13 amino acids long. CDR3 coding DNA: TGTGCCAGCAGTTCAGAGCCCTACAATGAGCAGTTCTTC. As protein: CASSSEPYNEQFF.

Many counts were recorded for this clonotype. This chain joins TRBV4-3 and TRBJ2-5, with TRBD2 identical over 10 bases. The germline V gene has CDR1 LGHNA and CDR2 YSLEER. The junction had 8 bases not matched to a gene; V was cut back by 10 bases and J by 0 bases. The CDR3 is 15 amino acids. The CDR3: CAIPGLALYQETQYF. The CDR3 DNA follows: TGCGCCATCCCGGGACTAGCGTTGTACCAAGAGACCCAGTACTTC.

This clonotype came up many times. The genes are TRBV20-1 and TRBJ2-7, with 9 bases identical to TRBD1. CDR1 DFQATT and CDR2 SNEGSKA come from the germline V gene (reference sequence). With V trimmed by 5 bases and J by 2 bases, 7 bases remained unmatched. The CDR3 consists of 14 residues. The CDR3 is CSARARDRAYEQYF. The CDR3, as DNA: TGCAGTGCTCGGGCGAGGGACAGGGCCTACGAGCAGTACTTC.

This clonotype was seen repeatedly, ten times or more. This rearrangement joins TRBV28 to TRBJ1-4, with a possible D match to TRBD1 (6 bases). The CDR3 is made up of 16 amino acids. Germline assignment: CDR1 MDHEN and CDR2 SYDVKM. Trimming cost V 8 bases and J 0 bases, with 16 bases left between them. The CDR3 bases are TGTGCCAGCTCCGAGATGGGGACAACAACTAATGAAAAACTGTTTTTT. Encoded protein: CASSEMGTTTNEKLFF. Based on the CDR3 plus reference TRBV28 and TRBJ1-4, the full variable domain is DVKVTQSSRYLVKRTGEKVFLECVQDMDHENMFWYRQDPGLGLRLIYFSYDVKMKEKGDIPEGYSVSREKKERFSLILESASTNQTSMYLCASSEMGTTTNEKLFFGSGTQLSVL.

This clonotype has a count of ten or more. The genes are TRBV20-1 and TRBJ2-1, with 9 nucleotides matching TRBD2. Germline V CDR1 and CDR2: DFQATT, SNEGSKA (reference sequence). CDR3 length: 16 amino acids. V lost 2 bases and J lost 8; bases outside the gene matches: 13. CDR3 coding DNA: TGCAGTGCTAGAACTAAAACTAGCGGGTTTAGAGATGAGCAGTTCTTC. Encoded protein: CSARTKTSGFRDEQFF.

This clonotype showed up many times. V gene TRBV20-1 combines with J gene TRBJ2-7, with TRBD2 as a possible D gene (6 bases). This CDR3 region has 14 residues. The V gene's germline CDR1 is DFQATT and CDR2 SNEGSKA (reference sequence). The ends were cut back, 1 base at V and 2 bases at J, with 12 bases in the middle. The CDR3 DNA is TGCAGTGCTAGAGGGGCGGGATCAACCTACGAGCAGTACTTC. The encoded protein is CSARGAGSTYEQYF.

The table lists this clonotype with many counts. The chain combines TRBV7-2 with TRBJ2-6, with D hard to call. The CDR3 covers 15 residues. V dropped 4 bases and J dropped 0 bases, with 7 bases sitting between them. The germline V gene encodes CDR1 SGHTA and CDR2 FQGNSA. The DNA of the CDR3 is TGTGCCAGCAGCTATTTTAGCTCTGGGGCCAACGTCCTGACTTTC. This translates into CASSYFSSGANVLTF.

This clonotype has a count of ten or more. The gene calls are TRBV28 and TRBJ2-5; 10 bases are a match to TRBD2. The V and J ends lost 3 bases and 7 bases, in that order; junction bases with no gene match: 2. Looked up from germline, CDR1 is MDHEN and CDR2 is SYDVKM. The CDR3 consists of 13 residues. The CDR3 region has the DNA TGTGCCAGCAGTTTGGCTAGCGGGGGGACCCAGTACTTC. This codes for CASSLASGGTQYF.

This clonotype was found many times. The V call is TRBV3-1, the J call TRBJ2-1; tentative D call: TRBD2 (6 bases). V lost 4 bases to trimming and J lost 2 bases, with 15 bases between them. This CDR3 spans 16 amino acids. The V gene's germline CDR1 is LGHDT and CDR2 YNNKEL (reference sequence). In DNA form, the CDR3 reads TGTGCCAGCAGCCTTTTAGCGGAAGTCCCCTACAATGAGCAGTTCTTC. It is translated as CASSLLAEVPYNEQFF.

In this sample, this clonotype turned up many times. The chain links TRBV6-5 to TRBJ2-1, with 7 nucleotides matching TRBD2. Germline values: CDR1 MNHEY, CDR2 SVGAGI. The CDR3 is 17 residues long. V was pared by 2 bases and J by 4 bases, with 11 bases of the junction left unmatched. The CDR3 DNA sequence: TGTGCCAGCAGTTACGTCCCTCAGGGAGGGCCTTACAATGAGCAGTTCTTC. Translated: CASSYVPQGGPYNEQFF.

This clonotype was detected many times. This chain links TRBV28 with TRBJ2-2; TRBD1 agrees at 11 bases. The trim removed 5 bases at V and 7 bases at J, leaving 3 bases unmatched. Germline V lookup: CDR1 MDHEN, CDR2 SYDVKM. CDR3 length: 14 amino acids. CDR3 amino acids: CASSRTGGGGELFF. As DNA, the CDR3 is TGTGCCAGCAGTCGGACAGGGGGCGGCGGGGAGCTGTTTTTT.

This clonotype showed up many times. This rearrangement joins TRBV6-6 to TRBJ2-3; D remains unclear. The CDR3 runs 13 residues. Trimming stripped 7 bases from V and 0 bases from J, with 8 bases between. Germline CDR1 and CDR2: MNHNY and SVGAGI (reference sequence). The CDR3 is CASNRYSTDTQYF. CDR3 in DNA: TGTGCCAGCAATCGCTACAGCACAGATACGCAGTATTTT.

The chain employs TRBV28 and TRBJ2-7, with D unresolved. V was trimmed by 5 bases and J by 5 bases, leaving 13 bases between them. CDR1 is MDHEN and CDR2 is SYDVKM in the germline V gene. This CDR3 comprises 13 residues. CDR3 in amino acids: CASSPTEENEQYF. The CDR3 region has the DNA TGTGCCAGCAGTCCAACCGAGGAGAACGAGCAGTACTTC.

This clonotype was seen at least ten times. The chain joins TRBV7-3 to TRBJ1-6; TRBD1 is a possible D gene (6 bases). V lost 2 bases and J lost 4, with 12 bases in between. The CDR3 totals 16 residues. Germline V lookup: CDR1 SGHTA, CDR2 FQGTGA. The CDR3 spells CASSLFSRGYNSPLHF. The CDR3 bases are TGTGCCAGCAGCTTATTTTCGAGGGGGTATAATTCACCCCTCCACTTT.

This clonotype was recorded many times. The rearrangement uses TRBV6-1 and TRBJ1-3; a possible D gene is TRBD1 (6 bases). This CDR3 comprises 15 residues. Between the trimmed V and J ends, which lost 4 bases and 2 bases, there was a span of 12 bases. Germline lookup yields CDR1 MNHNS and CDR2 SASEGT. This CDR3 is CASSGTNRAGNTIYF. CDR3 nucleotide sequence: TGTGCCAGCAGTGGGACCAACAGGGCTGGAAACACCATATATTTT.

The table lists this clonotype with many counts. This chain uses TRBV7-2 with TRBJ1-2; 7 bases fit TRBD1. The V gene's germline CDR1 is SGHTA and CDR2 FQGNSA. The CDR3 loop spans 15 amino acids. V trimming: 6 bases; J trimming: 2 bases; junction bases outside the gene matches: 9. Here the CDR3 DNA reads TGTGCCAGCAGAACGCAGACAGGGCACAACTATGGCTACACCTTC. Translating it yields CASRTQTGHNYGYTF. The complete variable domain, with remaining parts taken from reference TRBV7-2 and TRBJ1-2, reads GAGVSQSPSNKVTEKGKDVELRCDPISGHTALYWYRQSLGQGLEFLIYFQGNSAPDKSGLPSDRFSAERTGGSVSTLTIQRTQQEDSAVYLCASRTQTGHNYGYTFGSGTRLTVV.